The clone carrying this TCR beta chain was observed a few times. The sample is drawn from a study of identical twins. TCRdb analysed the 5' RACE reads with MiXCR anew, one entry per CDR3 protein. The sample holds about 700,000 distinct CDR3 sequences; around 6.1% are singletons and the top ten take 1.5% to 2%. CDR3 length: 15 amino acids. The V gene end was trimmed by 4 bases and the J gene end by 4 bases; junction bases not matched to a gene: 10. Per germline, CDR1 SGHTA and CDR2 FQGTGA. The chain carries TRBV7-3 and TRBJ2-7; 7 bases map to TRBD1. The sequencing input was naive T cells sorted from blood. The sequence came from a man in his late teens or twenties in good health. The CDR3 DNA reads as TGTGCCAGCAGCTCCTCCCAGGGGGAGAGGTACGAGCAGTACTTC. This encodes CASSSSQGERYEQYF. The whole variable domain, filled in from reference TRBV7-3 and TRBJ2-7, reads GAGVSQTPSNKVTEKGKYVELRCDPISGHTALYWYRQSLGQGPEFLIYFQGTGAADDSGLPNDRFFAVRPEGSVSTLKIQRTERGDSAVYLCASSSSQGERYEQYFGPGTRLTVT.